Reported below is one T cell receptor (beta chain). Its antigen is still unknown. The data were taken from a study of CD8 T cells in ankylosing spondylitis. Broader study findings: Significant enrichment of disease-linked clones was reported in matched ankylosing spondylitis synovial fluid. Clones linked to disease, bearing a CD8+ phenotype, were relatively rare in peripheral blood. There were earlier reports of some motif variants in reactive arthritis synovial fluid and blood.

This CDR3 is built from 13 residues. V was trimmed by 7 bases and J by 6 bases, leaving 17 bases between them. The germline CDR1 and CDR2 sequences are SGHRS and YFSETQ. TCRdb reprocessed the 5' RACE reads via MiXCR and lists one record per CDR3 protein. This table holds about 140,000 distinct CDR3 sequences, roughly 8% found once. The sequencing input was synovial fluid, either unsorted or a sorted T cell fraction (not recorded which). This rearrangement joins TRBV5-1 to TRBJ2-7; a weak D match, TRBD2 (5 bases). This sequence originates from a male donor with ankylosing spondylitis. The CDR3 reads CASPNPLGREQYF. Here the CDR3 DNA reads TGCGCCAGCCCGAACCCACTAGGGCGCGAGCAGTACTTC.